This TCR beta chain was sequenced in a study of blood T cell repertoires in COVID-19. The ends lost 1 base at V and 6 bases at J; junction bases unmatched: 2. This CDR3 contains 15 residues. The germline V gene encodes CDR1 MNHNS and CDR2 SASEGT. Method: immunoSEQ multiplex PCR; TCRdb's copy keeps in-frame clones and lacks some. The top ten clones hold roughly 4.2% of a sample with under 350,000 clones, 80% to 90% of them seen once. This chain uses TRBV6-1 with TRBJ1-6; 8 bases are a match to TRBD1. This TCR was sampled from a woman between 35 and 50 years old with acute COVID-19. Sample: PBMCs or T cells enriched from blood (not recorded which). The CDR3 here is CASSEEDRVNSPLHF. For the CDR3, the DNA is TGTGCCAGCAGTGAAGAGGACAGGGTTAATTCACCCCTCCACTTT.